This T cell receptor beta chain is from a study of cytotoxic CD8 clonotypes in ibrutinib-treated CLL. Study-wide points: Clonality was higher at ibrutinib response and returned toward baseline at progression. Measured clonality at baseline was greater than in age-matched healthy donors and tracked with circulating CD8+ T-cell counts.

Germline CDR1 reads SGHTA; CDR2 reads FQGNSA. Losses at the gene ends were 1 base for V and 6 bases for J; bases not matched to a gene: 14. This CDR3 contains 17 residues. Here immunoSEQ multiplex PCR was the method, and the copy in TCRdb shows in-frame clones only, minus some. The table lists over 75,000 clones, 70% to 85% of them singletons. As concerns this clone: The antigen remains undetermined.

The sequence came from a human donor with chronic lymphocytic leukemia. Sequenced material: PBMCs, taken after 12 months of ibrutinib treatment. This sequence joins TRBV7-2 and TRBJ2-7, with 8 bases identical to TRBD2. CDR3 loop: CASSLVAGLLGDSEQYF. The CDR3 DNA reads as TGTGCCAGCAGCTTAGTAGCGGGGTTACTAGGCGACTCCGAGCAGTACTTC.